Each of the 14 T cell receptor beta chains below was sequenced from the same sample in a study of technical replicates of blood from a few donors. Method: immunoSEQ multiplex PCR; TCRdb's copy keeps in-frame clones and lacks some. The data hold around 80,000 clones, with about 89% observed a single time. Input material: T cells isolated from PBMCs. These receptors were obtained from a human donor in good health.

The chain recombines TRBV13 with TRBJ1-1, with D unresolved. The CDR3 is made up of 12 amino acids. Germline loops: CDR1 PRHDT, CDR2 FYEKMQ (reference sequence). The V end was cut by 3 bases, the J end by 2 bases, with 4 bases between. The CDR3 nucleotides are TGTGCCAGCAGCTTTTCAAACACTGAAGCTTTCTTT. Its translation: CASSFSNTEAFF.

The chain recombines TRBV7-9 with TRBJ2-1; the match to TRBD2 covers 8 bases. Germline V gene sequence: CDR1 SEHNR, CDR2 FQNEAQ (reference sequence). V lost 5 bases and J lost 0; bases outside the gene matches: 6. The CDR3 covers 16 residues. CDR3 loop: CASSDHSGTSYNEQFF. The CDR3 region has the DNA TGTGCCAGCAGCGATCATAGCGGGACCTCCTACAATGAGCAGTTCTTC.

This clone has only a few counts. V and J are TRBV4-2 and TRBJ1-4; D is possibly TRBD1 (5 bases). V was shortened by 3 bases and J by 8 bases, with 7 bases between the two germline ends. The CDR3 has 12 residues. Germline CDR1 reads LGHNA; CDR2 reads YNFKEQ. The CDR3 bases are TGTGCCAGCAGCCAGTCAGGGGAAAAACTGTTTTTT. Encoded protein: CASSQSGEKLFF.

This chain joins TRBV9 and TRBJ1-1; no clear D gene. This CDR3 contains 12 residues. Trimming stripped 0 bases from V and 5 bases from J, with 5 bases between. Germline CDR1 SGDLS, CDR2 YYNGEE. For the CDR3, the DNA is TGTGCCAGCAGCGTAGCCGGGACTGAAGCTTTCTTT. It codes for CASSVAGTEAFF.

The chain has TRBV5-1 and TRBJ1-5; the match to TRBD1 covers 8 bases. CDR1 and CDR2 (germline): SGHRS, YFSETQ. CDR3 length: 13 amino acids. The J segment lost 1 base and the V segment lost 8 bases, leaving 2 bases of the junction unmatched. In nucleotides, the CDR3 is TGCGCCAGTCGGACAGGGAGCAATCAGCCCCAGCATTTT. Its translation: CASRTGSNQPQHF.

The J gene is TRBJ2-7, the V gene TRBV9; 10 bases are shared with TRBD2. Germline values: CDR1 SGDLS, CDR2 YYNGEE. CDR3 length: 14 amino acids. The trim removed 4 bases at V and 1 base at J, leaving 2 bases unmatched. Written as DNA, the CDR3 is TGTGCCAGCAGCAAAGCGGGAGGGTCCTACGAGCAGTACTTC. Translation gives CASSKAGGSYEQYF.

This sequence joins TRBV19 and TRBJ2-1; TRBD2 aligns across 10 bases. In germline, CDR1 is LNHDA, CDR2 SQIVND (reference sequence). The J segment lost 0 bases and the V segment lost 7 bases, leaving 15 bases of the junction unmatched. The CDR3 extends over 19 amino acids. The CDR3 nucleotides read TGTGCCAGTAAGGTATTAGCGGGAGGCACTATAAGCTCCTACAATGAGCAGTTCTTC. As protein: CASKVLAGGTISSYNEQFF.

This chain joins TRBV11-2 and TRBJ1-1; a weak D match, TRBD1 (5 bases). With 0 bases removed from V and 12 bases from J, the gap between germline ends came to 17 bases. The CDR3 extends over 14 amino acids. Germline loops: CDR1 SGHAT, CDR2 FQNNGV. CDR3 nucleotides: TGTGCCAGCAGCTTAGAGTTTCGGGCAGGGAGGACTTTCTTT. This codes for CASSLEFRAGRTFF.

The V gene is TRBV23-1, the J gene TRBJ1-1; D possibly corresponds to TRBD1 (5 bases). TRBV23-1 is an ORF, and what it does is uncertain. The CDR3 consists of 17 residues. The V end was cut by 3 bases, the J end by 3 bases, with 20 bases between. This chain's CDR3 is CASSQEGLRVGDTEAFF. The CDR3 DNA reads TGCGCCAGCAGTCAGGAGGGGTTAAGGGTTGGTGACACTGAAGCTTTCTTT.

The genes are TRBV27 and TRBJ2-1; D not resolved. Per germline, CDR1 MNHEY and CDR2 SMNVEV (reference sequence). CDR3 length: 15 residues. Between the trimmed V and J ends, which lost 5 bases and 0 bases, there was a span of 11 bases. The CDR3 DNA is TGTGCCAGCAGTCTTGACTCCCCCTCCTACAATGAGCAGTTCTTC. Translation: CASSLDSPSYNEQFF.

This clone was seen once. The chain has TRBV19 and TRBJ1-4; 7 nucleotides align to TRBD1. CDR3 length: 15 residues. J was trimmed by 2 bases and V by 6 bases; bases with no gene match: 6. Germline V gene sequence: CDR1 LNHDA, CDR2 SQIVND (reference sequence). The CDR3 DNA is TGTGCCAGTAGGGGGACAGCCTTCACTAATGAAAAACTGTTTTTT. It is translated as CASRGTAFTNEKLFF.

This chain uses TRBV5-4 with TRBJ1-2, with TRBD1 matching 7 bases. Germline V lookup: CDR1 SGHNT, CDR2 YYREEE (reference sequence). The ends lost 7 bases at V and 8 bases at J; junction bases unmatched: 8. The CDR3 consists of 12 residues. In DNA, the CDR3 is TGTGCCAGCTCGACAGGGCTTGAGGGCTACACCTTC. Protein sequence: CASSTGLEGYTF.

CDR3: CASSQEFRGTGELFF. DNA of the CDR3: TGCGCCAGCAGCCAAGAGTTTCGAGGGACCGGGGAGCTGTTTTTT. J is TRBJ2-2 and V is TRBV4-3; TRBD2 might be the D (5 bases). V was clipped by 0 bases and J by 5 bases, with 10 bases between them. This CDR3 comprises 15 residues. Germline values: CDR1 LGHNA, CDR2 YSLEER.

The J gene is TRBJ1-5, the V gene TRBV29-1; TRBD1 might be the D (6 bases). This CDR3 comprises 13 residues. Per germline, CDR1 SQVTM and CDR2 ANQGSEA. V lost 7 bases and J lost 6, with 16 bases in between. DNA for the CDR3: TGCAGCGCACTACAGGGAGAAGGTCAGCCCCAGCATTTT. Encoded protein: CSALQGEGQPQHF.